The sequence of this T cell receptor (beta chain) was determined in a study of regulatory T cells in long-lasting Graves disease. Turning to this clonotype: Antigen specificity is unknown.

Findings and limits, study-wide: Relative to new patients (around 1,000), persistent patients exhibited greater sharing of public clonotypes (around 3,000).

The time point is: newly diagnosed GD, antithyroid drugs for less than 3 months. The TCR library used RNA extracted from PBMCs. In Xi'an, China, an endocrinology department was the source of patients. HTBI primers from iRepertoire and Arm-PCR of CDR3 regions yielded the TCR beta libraries. MiXCR, applied by TCRdb to the multiplex PCR reads, yields one record per CDR3 protein. The table has over 450,000 distinct CDR3 sequences, around 13% seen once; the top ten hold about 8.9%. V was trimmed by 3 bases and J by 4 bases, leaving 13 bases between them. Germline assignment: CDR1 PRHDT and CDR2 FYEKMQ (reference sequence). CDR3 length: 15 residues. The data also belong to a second study, concerning T cells in Graves' hyperthyroidism and ophthalmopathy.

This TCR was sampled from a woman in her thirties with Graves disease. Sequencing was performed on peripheral blood mononuclear cells (PBMCs), taken at new diagnosis, from a patient treated with antithyroid drugs. V is TRBV13 and J is TRBJ2-1; D could derive from TRBD1 or TRBD2 (5 bases each). CDR3 sequence reads: CASSLRPGPYNEQFF. The CDR3 bases are TGTGCCAGCAGCTTGAGACCGGGACCTTACAATGAGCAGTTCTTC.